Listed below are T cell receptor beta chains from one sample, sequenced in a study of patients and donors after allogeneic stem cell transplantation. TCRdb recomputed calls from the RT-PCR reads with MiXCR, one row per CDR3 protein. Among about 40,000 distinct CDR3 sequences listed, roughly 29% were seen once. The source material was blood, either unsorted or a sorted T cell fraction (not recorded which). These receptors were obtained from a human donor who was either an allogeneic HSCT recipient or a stem cell or donor lymphocyte infusion donor (not recorded which). It is not recorded whose cells these are; they may come from a transplant donor. The CDR3 runs from the conserved cysteine through the conserved F or W. The D gene is left open where the match is weak.

NA,TRBJ2-6,TRBV4-3,CASSRFRPAGANVPTF
TRBD1,TRBJ1-1,TRBV28,CASSLGQGASATEAFF
NA,TRBJ1-2,TRBV6-6,CASKLGPRLGYGYTF
NA,TRBJ2-4,TRBV7-9,CASSPRPAMNIQYF
NA,TRBJ2-6,TRBV5-1,CASSLEATGANVLTF
NA,TRBJ1-2,TRBV6-2/TRBV6-3,CASSQTNYGYTF
NA,TRBJ1-1,TRBV4-1,CASSQVVPGYTEAFF
NA,TRBJ2-7,TRBV4-3,CASSLHPGRRYEQYF
NA,TRBJ2-6,TRBV5-1,CASSLGGTGANVLTF
NA,TRBJ1-5,TRBV12-3/TRBV12-4,CASSSTGLAFRNQPQHF
NA,TRBJ1-1,TRBV9,CASSPDGGTEAFF
TRBD1,TRBJ2-2,TRBV12-3/TRBV12-4,CASSRTGGPGELFF
NA,TRBJ1-1,TRBV19,CASSIGSIIEAFF
NA,TRBJ1-5,TRBV24-1,CATSEQLNQPQHF
TRBD1,TRBJ1-2,TRBV6-5,CASSYRSAAGGSGYTF
TRBD2,TRBJ2-3,TRBV14,CASSRAGLVFRDTQYF
NA,TRBJ1-6,TRBV27,CASSFPLSPLHF
NA,TRBJ2-2,TRBV29-1,CSVGTYTGELFF
NA,TRBJ2-6,TRBV7-9,CASSLGGRLFSGANVLTF
NA,TRBJ2-5,TRBV20-1,CSERRQQETQYF
NA,TRBJ1-2,TRBV12-3/TRBV12-4,CASSPGGYGYTF
TRBD2,TRBJ2-7,TRBV9,CASSVKASGHSYEQYF
TRBD1,TRBJ1-4,TRBV20-1,CSAKILNRGRGEKLFF
NA,TRBJ2-7,TRBV5-6,CASSSELGVWTYEQYF
NA,TRBJ2-7,TRBV6-5,CASSPLWTGSYEQYF
NA,TRBJ2-7,TRBV7-3,CASSATPYEQYF
TRBD2,TRBJ2-2,TRBV5-1,CASSLPGLANANTGELFF
NA,TRBJ1-1,TRBV28,CASSSPRGVNTEAFF
TRBD1,TRBJ1-1,TRBV3-1,CASSQRTGVMNTEAFF
NA,TRBJ1-5,TRBV20-1,CSARAGVANQPQHF
NA,TRBJ1-2,TRBV27,CASSPWGVRGVQYGYTF
NA,TRBJ1-4,TRBV5-1,CASSLFGQTNEKLFF
NA,TRBJ1-1,TRBV4-1,CASSQVMNTEAFF
TRBD1,TRBJ2-1,TRBV28,CASSRRGRGRGNEQFF
NA,TRBJ1-1,TRBV5-6,CASRSIGLLNGTEAFF
TRBD1,TRBJ2-3,TRBV12-3/TRBV12-4,CASSKDRVRADTQYF